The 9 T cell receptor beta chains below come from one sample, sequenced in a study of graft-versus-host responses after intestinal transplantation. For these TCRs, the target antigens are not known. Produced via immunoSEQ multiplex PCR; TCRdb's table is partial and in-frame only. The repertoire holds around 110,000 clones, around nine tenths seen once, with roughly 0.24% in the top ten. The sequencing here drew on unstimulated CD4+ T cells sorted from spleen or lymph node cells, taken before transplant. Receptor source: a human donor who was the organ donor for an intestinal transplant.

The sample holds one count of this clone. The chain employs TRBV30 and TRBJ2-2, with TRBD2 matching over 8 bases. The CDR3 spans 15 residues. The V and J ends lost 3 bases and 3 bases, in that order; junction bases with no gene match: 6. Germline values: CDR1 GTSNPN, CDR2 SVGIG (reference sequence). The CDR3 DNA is TGTGCCTGGAGGGGAGCGGGAGCAGACACCGGGGAGCTGTTTTTT. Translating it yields CAWRGAGADTGELFF.

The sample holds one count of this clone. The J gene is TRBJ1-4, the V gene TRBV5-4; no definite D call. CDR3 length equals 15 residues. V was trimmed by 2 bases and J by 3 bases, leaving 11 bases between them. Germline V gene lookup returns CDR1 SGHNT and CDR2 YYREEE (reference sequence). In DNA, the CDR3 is TGTGCCAGCAGCTTCACAGCAGCCCCTAATGAAAAACTGTTTTTT. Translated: CASSFTAAPNEKLFF.

CDR3 residues: CASSLGAGGYNEQFF. In DNA, the CDR3 is TGTGCCAGCAGTTTAGGAGCGGGAGGGTACAATGAGCAGTTCTTC. The chain combines TRBV27 with TRBJ2-1; TRBD2 agrees at 10 bases. Germline V gene lookup returns CDR1 MNHEY and CDR2 SMNVEV (reference sequence). This CDR3 spans 15 amino acids. V lost 2 bases to trimming and J lost 4 bases; unmatched junction nucleotides: 2.

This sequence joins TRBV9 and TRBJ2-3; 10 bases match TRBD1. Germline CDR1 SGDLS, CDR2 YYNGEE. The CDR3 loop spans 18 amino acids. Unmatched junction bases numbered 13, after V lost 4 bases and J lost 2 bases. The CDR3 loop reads CASSPSISGTGVTDTQYF. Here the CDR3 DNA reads TGTGCCAGCAGCCCCTCTATTTCTGGGACAGGGGTCACAGATACGCAGTATTTT.

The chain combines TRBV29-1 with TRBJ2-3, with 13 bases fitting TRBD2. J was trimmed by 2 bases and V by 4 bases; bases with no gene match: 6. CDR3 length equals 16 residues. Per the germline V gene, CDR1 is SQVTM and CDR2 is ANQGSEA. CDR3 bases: TGCAGCGTTGGCCGGACTAGCGGGAGCCTCACAGATACGCAGTATTTT. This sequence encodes CSVGRTSGSLTDTQYF.

The CDR3, as DNA: TGTGCCAGCTCACCGGGACAGGGGATCGGGCGCACTACTACAGATACGCAGTATTTT. This sequence encodes CASSPGQGIGRTTTDTQYF. The V gene is TRBV18, the J gene TRBJ2-3, with TRBD1 matching over 10 bases. The trim removed 3 bases at V and 3 bases at J, leaving 15 bases unmatched. The length of the CDR3 is 19 residues. CDR1 and CDR2 (germline): KGHSH, LQKENI.

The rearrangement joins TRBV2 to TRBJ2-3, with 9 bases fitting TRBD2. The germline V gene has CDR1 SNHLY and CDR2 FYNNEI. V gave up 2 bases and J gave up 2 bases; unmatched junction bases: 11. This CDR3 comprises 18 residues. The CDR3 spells CASSEKLRLAGITDTQYF. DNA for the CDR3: TGTGCCAGCAGTGAAAAGTTAAGGCTAGCGGGGATCACAGATACGCAGTATTTT. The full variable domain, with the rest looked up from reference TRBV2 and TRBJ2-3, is EPEVTQTPSHQVTQMGQEVILRCVPISNHLYFYWYRQILGQKVEFLVSFYNNEISEKSEIFDDQFSVERPDGSNFTLKIRSTKLEDSAMYFCASSEKLRLAGITDTQYFGPGTRLTVL.

The CDR3 DNA follows: TGTGCCAGCAGCTTAGCGGGAGGGGCAGATACGCAGTATTTT. Translated: CASSLAGGADTQYF. This chain joins TRBV5-4 and TRBJ2-3; 10 bases match TRBD2. Germline V gene data show CDR1 as SGHNT and CDR2 as YYREEE (reference sequence). The CDR3 runs 14 residues. The V and J ends lost 2 bases and 4 bases, in that order; junction bases with no gene match: 1. The full variable domain, with the rest looked up from reference TRBV5-4 and TRBJ2-3, is ETGVTQSPTHLIKTRGQQVTLRCSSQSGHNTVSWYQQALGQGPQFIFQYYREEENGRGNFPPRFSGLQFPNYSSELNVNALELDDSALYLCASSLAGGADTQYFGPGTRLTVL.

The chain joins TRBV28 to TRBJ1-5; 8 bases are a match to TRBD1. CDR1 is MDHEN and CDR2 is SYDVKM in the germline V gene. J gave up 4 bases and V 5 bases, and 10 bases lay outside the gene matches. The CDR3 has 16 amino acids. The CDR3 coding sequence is TGTGCCAGCAGTCCTTCCGGACAGGGAATAAATCAGCCCCAGCATTTT. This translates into CASSPSGQGINQPQHF.